This T cell receptor beta chain was recorded in a study of blood T cell repertoires in COVID-19. At the level of the study: The samples span acute and convalescent COVID-19 from the United States, Italy and Spain. The cDNA or gDNA used as material had been derived from T cells, B-cell-depleted T cells, or PBMCs.

Per the original data handling: The assay estimated nucleated cells by amplifying reference gene primers. Sequenced by immunoSEQ multiplex PCR; TCRdb stores in-frame clones only, minus some. That table supplies the V and J calls and clone size; D and trimming were determined from the DNA. Of under 200,000 clones in the sample, over 75% were seen once. The CDR3 loop spans 14 amino acids. J was trimmed by 1 base and V by 2 bases; bases with no gene match: 2. Germline V gene data show CDR1 as SGDLS and CDR2 as YYNGEE. The chain joins TRBV9 to TRBJ1-1; 7 bases are shared with TRBD1. Sequences were obtained from peripheral blood. This TCR was sampled from a man in his forties or fifties with acute or convalescent COVID-19. The DNA for the CDR3 is TGTGCCAGCAGCGTCAGGGGGGCGAACACTGAAGCTTTCTTT. Translated, it gives CASSVRGANTEAFF.